Below are 3 T cell receptor beta chains sequenced from a single sample in a study of T cells expressing NK-cell markers. TCRdb reprocessed the 5' RACE reads; each CDR3 protein has one entry and no DNA is given. The sample totals about 160,000 distinct CDR3 sequences. The sample taken for sequencing was blood T cells: a sorted CD56 or NKG2C T cell subset, CD4+ or CD8+ T cells, or bulk PBMC T cells (not recorded which). The receptors derive from a man between 18 and 69 years old in good health.

The chain combines TRBV25-1 with TRBJ1-3; as DNA is missing, the TRBD1 call by TCRdb cannot be tested. CDR3 length equals 15 residues. Germline V gene lookup returns CDR1 MGHDK and CDR2 SYGVNS. This chain's CDR3 is CASSGQGPSGNTIYF.

The rearrangement joins TRBV9 to TRBJ2-1; checking the TCRdb D call of TRBD2 is not possible without DNA. Germline assignment: CDR1 SGDLS and CDR2 YYNGEE. The CDR3 extends over 14 amino acids. The CDR3 is CASSVGGSYNEQFF.

This chain uses TRBV12-3 or TRBV12-4 with TRBJ2-7; TCRdb names TRBD1, which stays unverified in the absence of DNA. CDR3 size: 16 residues. The CDR3 here is CASSLGRAVYPYEQYF.